The 3 T cell receptor beta chains below were found in one sample sequenced in a study of blood T cell repertoires in COVID-19. Sequenced by immunoSEQ multiplex PCR; TCRdb stores in-frame clones only, minus some. This table holds about 400,000 clones, 88% found once. The sequenced sample consisted of PBMCs or T cells enriched from blood (not recorded which). The receptors come from a middle-aged woman with acute COVID-19.

The chain has TRBV12-3 or TRBV12-4 and TRBJ1-1; D is unclear. CDR3 size: 13 residues. Trimming took off 4 bases at V and 4 bases at J, with 10 bases between the two ends. The CDR3 DNA follows: TGTGCCAGCAGTTCCCTCTCTCTCACTGAAGCTTTCTTT. Translation gives CASSSLSLTEAFF.

This clone was recorded once. The chain couples TRBV5-1 to TRBJ2-7; 7 bases map to TRBD2. The germline CDR1 and CDR2 sequences are SGHRS and YFSETQ. The CDR3 has 16 amino acids. J was trimmed by 0 bases and V by 0 bases; bases with no gene match: 6. For the CDR3, the DNA is TGCGCCAGCAGCTTGGAGGCCGGGGGGTTCTCCTACGAGCAGTACTTC. Translated: CASSLEAGGFSYEQYF.

With respect to this clone: The sample carries other DNA sequences with the same CDR3. The V gene is TRBV4-1, the J gene TRBJ1-3, with D maybe TRBD1 (5 bases). Germline CDR1 and CDR2: MGHRA and YSYEKL. V was clipped by 0 bases and J by 1 base, with 7 bases between them. The CDR3 covers 15 residues. CDR3 in amino acids: CASSQEGTSGNTIYF. As DNA, the CDR3 is TGCGCCAGCAGCCAAGAGGGGACTTCTGGAAACACCATATATTTT.